This T cell receptor (beta chain) stems from a study of cytomegalovirus exposure and HLA in healthy donors. Regarding the study as a whole: With DRB1 most and HLA-C fewest, TCR association rates differed between HLA loci in a later analysis. Prior analysis indicated that the majority of TCR beta V segments exhibited productivity approximately 87% or approximately 30% of the time.

The primer mix had 60 Vbeta and 13 Jbeta primers. TCRdb keeps only in-frame clones here, not all; method: immunoSEQ multiplex PCR. This table holds 150,000 to 200,000 clones, approximately 80% found once. On this clone: Its matching antigen is unknown.

The TCR comes from a woman aged 40-49 years in good health and CMV-seronegative. The sequenced sample was PBMCs.

In nucleotides, the CDR3 is TGTGCCAGCACCCGGGATCCACAAAATGAAGCTTTCTTT. This encodes CASTRDPQNEAFF. The chain links TRBV10-3 to TRBJ1-1; D ambiguous. Trimming removed 10 bases from V and 7 bases from J, with 19 bases in between. The CDR3 is 13 amino acids. The V gene's germline CDR1 is ENHRY and CDR2 SYGVKD.